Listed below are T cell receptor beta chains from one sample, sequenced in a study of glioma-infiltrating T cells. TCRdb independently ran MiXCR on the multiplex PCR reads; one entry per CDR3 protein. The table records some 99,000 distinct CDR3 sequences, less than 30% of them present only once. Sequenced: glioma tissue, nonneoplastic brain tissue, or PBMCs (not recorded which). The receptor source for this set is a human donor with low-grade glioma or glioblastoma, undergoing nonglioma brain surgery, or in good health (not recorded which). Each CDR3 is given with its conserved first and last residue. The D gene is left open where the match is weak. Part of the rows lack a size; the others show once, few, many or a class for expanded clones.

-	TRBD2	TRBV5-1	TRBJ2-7	TGCGCCAGCAGCTCGGAGGGACTAGCAATGTCCTACGAGCAGTACTTC	CASSSEGLAMSYEQYF
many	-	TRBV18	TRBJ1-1	TGTGCCAGCTCACCTGACAGCTCGGCGCAAAACACTGAAGCTTTCTTT	CASSPDSSAQNTEAFF
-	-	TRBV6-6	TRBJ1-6	TGTGTTAGCAGTTACTCCAGCTCCTATAATTCACCCCTCCACTTT	CVSSYSSSYNSPLHF
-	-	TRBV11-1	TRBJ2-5	TGTGCCAGCAGCTTAGCGGGGCGGGCCCAAGAGACCCAGTACTTC	CASSLAGRAQETQYF
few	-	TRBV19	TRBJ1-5	TGTGCCAGTAGTATAGGGGCCACTAGCAATCAGCCCCAGCATTTT	CASSIGATSNQPQHF
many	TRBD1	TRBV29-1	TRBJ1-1	TGCAGCGTCGCTGGACAGGGTTGGACTGAAGCTTTCTTT	CSVAGQGWTEAFF
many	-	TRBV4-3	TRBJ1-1	TGCGCCAGCAGCCGGGCGACAGAGAACACTGAAGCTTTCTTT	CASSRATENTEAFF
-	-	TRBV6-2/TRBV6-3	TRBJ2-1	TGTGGCAGGATTAGCTATGAGCAGTTCTTC	CGRISYEQFF
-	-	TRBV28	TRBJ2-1	TGTGCCAGCAGTCCCTTAATGGCGGGAAACTACAATGAGCAGTTCTTC	CASSPLMAGNYNEQFF
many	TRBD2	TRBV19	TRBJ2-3	TGTGCCAGTAGTCAGGGGACTAGCGGGGGCGGAGATACGCAGTATTTT	CASSQGTSGGGDTQYF
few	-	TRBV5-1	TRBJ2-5	TGCGCCAGCAGCACGCAAGAGACCCAGTACTTC	CASSTQETQYF
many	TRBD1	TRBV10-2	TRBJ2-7	TGCGCCAGCAGCCGACCAACTGACAGGGGGCATCTCTACGAGCAGTACTTC	CASSRPTDRGHLYEQYF
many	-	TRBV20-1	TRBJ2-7	TGCAGTGCTATCGACGTGGACTCCTACGAGCAGTACTTC	CSAIDVDSYEQYF
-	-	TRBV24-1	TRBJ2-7	TGTGCCACCGCGTTCACGAATTCCTACGAGCATTACTTC	CATAFTNSYEHYF
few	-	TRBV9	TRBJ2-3	TGTGCCAGCAGCGTATCTCCCGACGGGTCCACAGATACGCAGTATTTT	CASSVSPDGSTDTQYF
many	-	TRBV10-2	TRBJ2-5	TGCGCCAGCAGTGAAAACAGACAAGAGACCCAGTACTTC	CASSENRQETQYF
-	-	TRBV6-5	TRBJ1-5	TGTGCCAGCATTGTACAAGGGGATCAGACCCAGCATTTT	CASIVQGDQTQHF
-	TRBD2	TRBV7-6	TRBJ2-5	TGTGCCAGCAGCCCGCCGGGACTAGCGGGAGTAAAAGAGACCCAGTACTTC	CASSPPGLAGVKETQYF
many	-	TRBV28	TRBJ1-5	TGTGCCAGCAGTCCGAACCAGGGCCACCAGCCCCAGCATTTT	CASSPNQGHQPQHF
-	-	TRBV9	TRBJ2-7	TGTGCCAGCAGCTCGACAGGAATCGGCGAGCAGTACTTC	CASSSTGIGEQYF
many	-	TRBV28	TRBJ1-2	TGTGCCAGCACTCTACAGGGCCCCTATGGCTACACCTTC	CASTLQGPYGYTF
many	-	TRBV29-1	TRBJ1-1	TGCAGCGTCCCAACAAACACTGAAGCTTTCTTT	CSVPTNTEAFF
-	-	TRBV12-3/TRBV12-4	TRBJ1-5	TGTGCCAGTAACCGACACAGCAATCAGCCCCAGCATTTT	CASNRHSNQPQHF
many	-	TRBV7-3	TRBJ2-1	TGTGCCAGCAGCTCCTATCTAGGGGGCAATGAGCAGTTCTTC	CASSSYLGGNEQFF
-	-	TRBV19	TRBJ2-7	TGTGCCAGTACCAAAGAAGGGACCGCTAGGCCCTACGAGCAGTACTTC	CASTKEGTARPYEQYF
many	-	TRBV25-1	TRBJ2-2	TGTGCCAGCAGTATGGGGCCCGGGGAGCTGTTTTTT	CASSMGPGELFF
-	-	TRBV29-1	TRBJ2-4	TGCAGCGACCGGGACCCAGCAGACATTCAGTACTTC	CSDRDPADIQYF
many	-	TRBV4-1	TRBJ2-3	TGCGCCAGCAGCCAAGGACGGACCGCCGCAGATACGCAGTATTTT	CASSQGRTAADTQYF
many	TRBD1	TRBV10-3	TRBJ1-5	TGTGCCATCAGTGGTTCAACCGGGACAGGGAATCAGCCCCAGCATTTT	CAISGSTGTGNQPQHF
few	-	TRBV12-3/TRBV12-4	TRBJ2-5	TGTGCCAGCACCTCAGGGGGGGAAAGGGCCCAGTACTTC	CASTSGGERAQYF
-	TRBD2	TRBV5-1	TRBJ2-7	TGCGCCAGCAGCTTCCCCGGGACTAGCTCCTACGAGCAGTACTTC	CASSFPGTSSYEQYF
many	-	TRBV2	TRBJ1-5	TGTGCCAGCAGTGCAGGGGAACGCAATCAGCCCCAGCATTTT	CASSAGERNQPQHF
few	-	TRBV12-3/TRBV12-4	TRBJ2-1	TGTGCCAGCAGTCCTTCCGACTTCGGTAGCCGTTACAATGAGCAGTTCTTC	CASSPSDFGSRYNEQFF
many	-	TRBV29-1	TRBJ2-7	TGCAGCGGCAGGGGGGGCCACGAGCAGTACTTC	CSGRGGHEQYF
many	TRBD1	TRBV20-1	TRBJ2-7	TGCAGTGGGGGGGGACAGGGTATTTCCTACGAGCAGTACTTC	CSGGGQGISYEQYF